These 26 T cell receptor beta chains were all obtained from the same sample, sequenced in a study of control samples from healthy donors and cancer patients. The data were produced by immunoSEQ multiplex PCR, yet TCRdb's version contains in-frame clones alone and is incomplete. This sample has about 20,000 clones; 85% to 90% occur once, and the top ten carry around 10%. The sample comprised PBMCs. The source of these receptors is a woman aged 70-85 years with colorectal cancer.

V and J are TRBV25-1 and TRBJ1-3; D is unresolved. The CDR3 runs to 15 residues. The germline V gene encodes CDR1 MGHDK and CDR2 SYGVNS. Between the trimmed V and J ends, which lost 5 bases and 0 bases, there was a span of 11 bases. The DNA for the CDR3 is TGTGCCAGCAGTCTGGGATGGGTCTCTGGAAACACCATATATTTT. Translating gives CASSLGWVSGNTIYF.

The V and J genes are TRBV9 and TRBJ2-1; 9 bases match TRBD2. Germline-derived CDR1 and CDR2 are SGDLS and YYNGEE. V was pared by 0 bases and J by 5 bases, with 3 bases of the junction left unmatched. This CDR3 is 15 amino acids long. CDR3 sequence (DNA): TGTGCCAGCAGCGTAGCTGGACTAGCGAACAATGAGCAGTTCTTC. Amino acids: CASSVAGLANNEQFF.

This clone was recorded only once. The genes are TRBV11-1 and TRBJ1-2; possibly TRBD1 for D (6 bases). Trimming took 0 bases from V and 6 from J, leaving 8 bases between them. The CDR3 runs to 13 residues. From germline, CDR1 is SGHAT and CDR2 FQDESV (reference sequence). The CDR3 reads CASSLAQGNGYTF. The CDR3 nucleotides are TGTGCCAGCAGCTTAGCTCAGGGGAATGGCTACACCTTC.

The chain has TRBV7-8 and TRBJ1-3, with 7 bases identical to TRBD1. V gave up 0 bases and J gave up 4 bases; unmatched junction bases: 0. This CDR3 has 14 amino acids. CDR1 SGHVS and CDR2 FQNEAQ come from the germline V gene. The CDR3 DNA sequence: TGTGCCAGCAGCTTAGCGGGACAGGGAAACACCATATATTTT. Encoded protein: CASSLAGQGNTIYF. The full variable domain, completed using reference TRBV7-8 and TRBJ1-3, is GAGVSQSPRYKVAKRGQDVALRCDPISGHVSLFWYQQALGQGPEFLTYFQNEAQLDKSGLPSDRFFAERPEGSVSTLKIQRTQQEDSAVYLCASSLAGQGNTIYFGEGSWLTVV.

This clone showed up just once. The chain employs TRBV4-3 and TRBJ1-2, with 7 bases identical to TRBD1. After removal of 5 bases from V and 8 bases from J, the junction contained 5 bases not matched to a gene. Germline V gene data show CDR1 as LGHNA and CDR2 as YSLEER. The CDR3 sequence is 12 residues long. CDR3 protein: CASSATGIGYTF. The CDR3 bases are TGCGCCAGCAGCGCGACAGGGATCGGCTACACCTTC.

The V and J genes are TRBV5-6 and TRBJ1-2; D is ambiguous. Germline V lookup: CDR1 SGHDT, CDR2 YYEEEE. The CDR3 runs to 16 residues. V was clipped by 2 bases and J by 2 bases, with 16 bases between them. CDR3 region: CASSLGRLPLNYGYTF. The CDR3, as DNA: TGTGCCAGCAGCTTAGGCAGGCTCCCTTTAAACTATGGCTACACCTTC.

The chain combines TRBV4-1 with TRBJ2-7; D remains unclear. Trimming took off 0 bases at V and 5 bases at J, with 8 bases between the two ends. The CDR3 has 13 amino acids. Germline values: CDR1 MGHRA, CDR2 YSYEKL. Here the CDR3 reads CASSQDPVDEQYF. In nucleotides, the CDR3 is TGCGCCAGCAGCCAAGATCCAGTAGACGAGCAGTACTTC.

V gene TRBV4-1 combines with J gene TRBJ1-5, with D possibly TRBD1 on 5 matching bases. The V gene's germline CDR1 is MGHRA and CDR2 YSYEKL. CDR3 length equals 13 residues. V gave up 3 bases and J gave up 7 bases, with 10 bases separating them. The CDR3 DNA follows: TGCGCCAGCAGCCAGTGGGGGGGACAGCCCCAGCATTTT. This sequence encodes CASSQWGGQPQHF.

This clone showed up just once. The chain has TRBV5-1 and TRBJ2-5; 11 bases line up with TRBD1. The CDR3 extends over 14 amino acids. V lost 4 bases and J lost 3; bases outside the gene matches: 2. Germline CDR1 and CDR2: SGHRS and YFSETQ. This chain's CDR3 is CASSMGQGEETQYF. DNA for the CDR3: TGCGCCAGCAGCATGGGACAGGGGGAAGAGACCCAGTACTTC.

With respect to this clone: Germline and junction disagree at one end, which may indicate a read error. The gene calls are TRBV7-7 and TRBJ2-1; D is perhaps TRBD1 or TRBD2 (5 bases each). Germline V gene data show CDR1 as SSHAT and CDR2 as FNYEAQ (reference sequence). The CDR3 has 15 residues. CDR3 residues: CASSPGTGRSNEQFF. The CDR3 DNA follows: TGTGCTAGCAGCCCCGGGACCGGCAGAAGTAATGAGCAGTTCTTC.

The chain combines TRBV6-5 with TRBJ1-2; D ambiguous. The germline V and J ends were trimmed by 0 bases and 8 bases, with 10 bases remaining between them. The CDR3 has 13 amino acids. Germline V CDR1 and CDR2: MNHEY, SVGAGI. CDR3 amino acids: CASSYSGYEGYTF. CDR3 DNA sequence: TGTGCCAGCAGTTACTCAGGGTATGAGGGCTACACCTTC.

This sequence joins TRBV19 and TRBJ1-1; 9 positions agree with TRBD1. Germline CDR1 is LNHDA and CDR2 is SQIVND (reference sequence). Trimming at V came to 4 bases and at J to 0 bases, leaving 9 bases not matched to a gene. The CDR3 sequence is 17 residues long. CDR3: CASSKRRTGALNTEAFF. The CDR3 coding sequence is TGTGCCAGTAGTAAGCGGAGGACAGGGGCGTTGAACACTGAAGCTTTCTTT. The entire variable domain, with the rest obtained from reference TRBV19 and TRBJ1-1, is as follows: DGGITQSPKYLFRKEGQNVTLSCEQNLNHDAMYWYRQDPGQGLRLIYYSQIVNDFQKGDIAEGYSVSREKKESFPLTVTSAQKNPTAFYLCASSKRRTGALNTEAFFGQGTRLTVV.

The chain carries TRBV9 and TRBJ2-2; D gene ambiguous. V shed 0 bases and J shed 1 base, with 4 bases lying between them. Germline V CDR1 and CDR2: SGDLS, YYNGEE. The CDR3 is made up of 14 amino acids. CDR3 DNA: TGTGCCAGCAGCGTAGAGGGGAACACCGGGGAGCTGTTTTTT. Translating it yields CASSVEGNTGELFF.

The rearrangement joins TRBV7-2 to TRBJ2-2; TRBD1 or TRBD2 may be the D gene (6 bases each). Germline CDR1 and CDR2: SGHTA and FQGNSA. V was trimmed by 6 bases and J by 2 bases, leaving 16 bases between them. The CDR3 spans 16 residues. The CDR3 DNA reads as TGTGCCAGCAGGCCCGCCGGGGGCCCCAACACCGGGGAGCTGTTTTTT. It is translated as CASRPAGGPNTGELFF.

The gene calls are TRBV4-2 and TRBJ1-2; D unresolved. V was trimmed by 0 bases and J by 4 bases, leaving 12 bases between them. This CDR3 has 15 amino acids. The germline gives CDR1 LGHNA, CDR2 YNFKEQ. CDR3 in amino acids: CASSQDPAAAYGYTF. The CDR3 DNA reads TGTGCCAGCAGCCAAGATCCCGCGGCGGCCTATGGCTACACCTTC.

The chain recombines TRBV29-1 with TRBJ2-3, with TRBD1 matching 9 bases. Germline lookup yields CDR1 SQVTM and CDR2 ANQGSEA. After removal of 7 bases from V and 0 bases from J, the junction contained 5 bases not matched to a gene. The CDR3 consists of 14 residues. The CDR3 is CSARTGASTDTQYF. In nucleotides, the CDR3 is TGCAGCGCCCGGACAGGGGCTAGCACAGATACGCAGTATTTT.

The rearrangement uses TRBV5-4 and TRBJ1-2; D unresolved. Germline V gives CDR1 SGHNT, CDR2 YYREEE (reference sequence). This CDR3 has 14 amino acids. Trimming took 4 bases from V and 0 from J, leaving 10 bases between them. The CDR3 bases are TGTGCCAGCAGCATGGAGGGTACTAACTATGGCTACACCTTC. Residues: CASSMEGTNYGYTF.

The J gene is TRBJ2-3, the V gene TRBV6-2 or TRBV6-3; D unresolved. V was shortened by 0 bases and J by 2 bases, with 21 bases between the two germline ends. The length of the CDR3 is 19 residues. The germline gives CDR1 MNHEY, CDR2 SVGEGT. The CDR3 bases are TGTGCCAGCAGTTACTCGACCAGCATCCCAAATCCTTACACAGATACGCAGTATTTT. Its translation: CASSYSTSIPNPYTDTQYF.

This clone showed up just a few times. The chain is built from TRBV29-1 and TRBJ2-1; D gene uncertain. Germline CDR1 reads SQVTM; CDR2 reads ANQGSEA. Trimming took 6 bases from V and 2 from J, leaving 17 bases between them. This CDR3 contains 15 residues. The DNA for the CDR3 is TGCAGCGTCGCTTTGGGCCAACGGGCCTACAATGAGCAGTTCTTC. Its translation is CSVALGQRAYNEQFF.

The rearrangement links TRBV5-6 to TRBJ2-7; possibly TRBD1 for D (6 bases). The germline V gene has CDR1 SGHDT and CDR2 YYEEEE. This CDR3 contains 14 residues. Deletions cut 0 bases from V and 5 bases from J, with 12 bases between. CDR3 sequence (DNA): TGTGCCAGCAGCTTGGTGGGCAGGGGAAACGAGCAGTACTTC. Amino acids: CASSLVGRGNEQYF.

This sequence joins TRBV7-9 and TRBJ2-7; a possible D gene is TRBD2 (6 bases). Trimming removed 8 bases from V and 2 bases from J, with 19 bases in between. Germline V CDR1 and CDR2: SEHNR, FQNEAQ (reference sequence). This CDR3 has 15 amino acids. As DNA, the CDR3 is TGTGCCAGCGGACTTGATGGGACTTCGACCTACGAGCAGTACTTC. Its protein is CASGLDGTSTYEQYF. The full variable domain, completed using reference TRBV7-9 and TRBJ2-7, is DTGVSQNPRHKITKRGQNVTFRCDPISEHNRLYWYRQTLGQGPEFLTYFQNEAQLEKSRLLSDRFSAERPKGSFSTLEIQRTEQGDSAMYLCASGLDGTSTYEQYFGPGTRLTVT.

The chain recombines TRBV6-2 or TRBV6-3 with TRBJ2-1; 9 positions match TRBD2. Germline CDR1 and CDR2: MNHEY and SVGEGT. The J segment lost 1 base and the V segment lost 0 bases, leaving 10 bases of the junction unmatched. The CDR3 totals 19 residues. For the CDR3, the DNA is TGTGCCAGCAGTTACTCCCTTGGGGAGCGGGAGGTATCCTACAATGAGCAGTTCTTC. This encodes CASSYSLGEREVSYNEQFF.

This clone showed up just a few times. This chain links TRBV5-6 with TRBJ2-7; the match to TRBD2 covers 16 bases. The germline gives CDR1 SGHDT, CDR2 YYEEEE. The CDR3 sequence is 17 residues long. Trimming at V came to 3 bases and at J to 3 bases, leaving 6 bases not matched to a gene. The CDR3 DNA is TGTGCCAGCAGCTACGGGACTAGCGGGGGGGCAGGCTACGAGCAGTACTTC. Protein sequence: CASSYGTSGGAGYEQYF.

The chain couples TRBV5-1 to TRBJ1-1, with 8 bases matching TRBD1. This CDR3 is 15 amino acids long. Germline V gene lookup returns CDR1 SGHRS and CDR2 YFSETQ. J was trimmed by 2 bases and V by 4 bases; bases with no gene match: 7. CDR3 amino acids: CASSDMTGDNTEAFF. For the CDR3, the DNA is TGCGCCAGCAGCGACATGACAGGGGATAACACTGAAGCTTTCTTT.

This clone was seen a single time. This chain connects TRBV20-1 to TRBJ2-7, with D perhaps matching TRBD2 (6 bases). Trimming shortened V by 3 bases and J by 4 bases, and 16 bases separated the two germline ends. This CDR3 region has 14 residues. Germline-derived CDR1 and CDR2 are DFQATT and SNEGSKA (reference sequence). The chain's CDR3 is CSASWEAKGYEQYF. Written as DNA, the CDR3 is TGCAGTGCTAGTTGGGAGGCTAAGGGGTACGAGCAGTACTTC.

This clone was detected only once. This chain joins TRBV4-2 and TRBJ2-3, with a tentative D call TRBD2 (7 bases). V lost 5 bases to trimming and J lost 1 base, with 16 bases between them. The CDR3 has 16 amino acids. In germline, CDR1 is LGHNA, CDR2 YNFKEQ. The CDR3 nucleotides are TGTGCCAGCAGCGCAAGGGGGGGTACCCGCACAGATACGCAGTATTTT. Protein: CASSARGGTRTDTQYF.